Listed below are T cell receptor beta chains from one sample, sequenced in a study of Graves' ophthalmopathy and Graves' hyperthyroidism. MiXCR, applied by TCRdb to the multiplex PCR reads, yields one record per CDR3 protein. This sample has around 590,000 distinct CDR3 sequences, with approximately 35% found just once. Specimen: peripheral blood or thyroid tissue (not recorded which). The origin of the receptors is an adult man with Graves' hyperthyroidism. Both conserved end residues are part of each CDR3. D genes are given only for firm matches. Size tells how often a clone was seen (once, few, many) or the class of an expanded clone, and some rows leave it out.

TRBD1 TRBJ1-5 many TRBV19 CASKQSGTGEQPQHF TGTGCCAGTAAGCAGTCCGGGACAGGTGAACAGCCCCAGCATTTT
TRBD1 TRBJ2-7 few TRBV7-3 CVSSSTIRDRVDYYEQYF TGTGTCAGCAGCTCCACCATTAGGGACAGGGTCGACTATTATGAGCAGTACTTC
TRBD2 TRBJ2-5 few TRBV6-6 CASIAGGAWGVNQETQYF TGTGCCAGCATTGCGGGGGGCGCGTGGGGGGTGAACCAAGAGACCCAGTACTTC
- TRBJ2-5 many TRBV7-3 CASSLLGGQETQYF TGTGCCAGCAGCTTGCTTGGCGGCCAAGAGACCCAGTACTTC
- TRBJ1-5 - TRBV27 CASSLSGVSNQPQHF TGTGCCAGCAGTTTATCGGGGGTGAGCAATCAGCCCCAGCATTTT
TRBD2 TRBJ2-5 many TRBV6-5 CASSSTRTSGEAYF TGTGCCAGCAGTTCCACAAGGACTAGCGGGGAGGCCTACTTC
- TRBJ1-5 few TRBV28 CASSASLGSNQPQHF TGTGCCAGCAGTGCCTCTTTAGGTAGCAATCAGCCCCAGCATTTT
- TRBJ1-2 once TRBV29-1 CSVDLADYGYTF TGCAGCGTTGACTTGGCGGACTATGGCTACACCTTC
TRBD2 TRBJ2-1 - TRBV10-2 CASSGVTSGYNEQFF TGCGCCAGCAGTGGAGTGACTAGCGGGTACAATGAGCAGTTCTTC
TRBD1 TRBJ1-3 many TRBV20-1 CSAGTGRAGNTIYF TGCAGTGCTGGGACAGGGAGAGCTGGAAACACCATATATTTT